This TCR beta chain originates from a study of blood T cell repertoires in COVID-19. The length of the CDR3 is 14 residues. The germline gives CDR1 LGHNA, CDR2 YSLEER. Trimming removed 3 bases from V and 8 bases from J; junction bases left unmatched: 5. Method: immunoSEQ multiplex PCR; TCRdb's copy keeps in-frame clones and lacks some. The data show roughly 410,000 clones, about 91% seen once. Sequencing was done on a sample of peripheral blood. The TCR comes from a woman aged 40 to 50 with COVID-19, enrolled during active disease. This sequence joins TRBV4-3 and TRBJ2-1; 9 positions agree with TRBD2. As DNA, the CDR3 is TGCGCCAGCAGCCATCTCACTAGCGGGTATGAGCAGTTCTTC. Its protein product is CASSHLTSGYEQFF.